This section outlines one T cell receptor (beta chain) sequence together with its context. Its antigen remains unidentified. This sample is part of a study of graft-versus-host responses after intestinal transplantation. Across the study: Transplants were multivisceral, liver-intestinal, or isolated intestinal. Uniformly, recipients were administered anti-thymocyte globulin induction with subsequent tacrolimus and steroids for roughly three years.

CDR1 and CDR2 from the germline V gene are SEHNR and FQNEAQ (reference sequence). With V trimmed by 1 base and J by 8 bases, 8 bases remained unmatched. The CDR3 has 16 amino acids. Profiling relied on immunoSEQ multiplex PCR, and the TCRdb table lists in-frame clones only, not all of them. The sample contains around 7,400 clones, almost 70% of which appear only once. From the graft tissue, intraepithelial and lamina propria lymphocytes were released through processing. The study, taken as a whole, reports: After transplant, early declines in HvG clones were associated with peak levels of circulating GvH clones. Detected in recipient marrow were GvH clones, some of which were first observed in ileum or blood.

The chain employs TRBV7-9 and TRBJ1-6, with 7 bases that match TRBD1. The source material was ileum tissue, sampled approximately 8 months after intestinal transplantation. This clonotype was sampled from a human patient who received an intestinal transplant, so some T cells may come from the graft donor. DNA of the CDR3: TGTGCCAGCAGCTTAGACTCGGGACAGAATTATTCACCCCTCCACTTT. It is translated as CASSLDSGQNYSPLHF. The whole variable domain, remainder taken from reference TRBV7-9 and TRBJ1-6, is DTGVSQNPRHKITKRGQNVTFRCDPISEHNRLYWYRQTLGQGPEFLTYFQNEAQLEKSRLLSDRFSAERPKGSFSTLEIQRTEQGDSAMYLCASSLDSGQNYSPLHFGNGTRLTVT.